This T cell receptor beta chain came from a study of T cells in Graves' hyperthyroidism and ophthalmopathy. This clonotype has more than one count but fewer than ten. Its antigen is unidentified. Points from the study as a whole: Ophthalmopathy was told apart from stable hyperthyroidism by a 13 V-J model.

Using RNA transcripts as the source, TCR beta CDR3 regions were amplified. In the first-round RT-PCR of the TCR CDR3, the HTBI primer set was used. TCRdb fed the multiplex PCR reads into MiXCR, producing one record per CDR3 protein. The sample lists 660,000 or so distinct CDR3 sequences; nearly 45% were seen once. The germline CDR1 and CDR2 sequences are SNHLY and FYNNEI. The CDR3 has 19 residues. V was trimmed by 6 bases and J by 0 bases, leaving 21 bases between them. This chain connects TRBV2 to TRBJ1-6; D possibly corresponds to TRBD1 (5 bases). The sample comprised peripheral blood or thyroid tissue (not recorded which). The sequence was obtained from an adult man with Graves' disease, either hyperthyroidism or ophthalmopathy (not recorded which). The CDR3 sequence: CASRGTGGRSSSYNSPLHF. Here the CDR3 DNA reads TGTGCCAGCAGAGGGACGGGTGGAAGAAGTAGCTCCTATAATTCACCCCTCCACTTT.